A selection of T cell receptor beta chains follows, all from one sample in a study of tumor-infiltrating lymphocytes in localized non-small cell lung cancer. This table comes from immunoSEQ multiplex PCR, and its TCRdb copy is limited to in-frame clones, with some not included. The sample includes around 8,900 clones, 55% to 75% of them seen just once. Sequenced material: lung tumor tissue. These receptors came from a human donor with non-small cell lung cancer. Both conserved end residues are part of each CDR3. A D gene is named only where the DNA matches it firmly. Only part of the rows carry a size: once, few, many, or a class if the clone is expanded.

cdr3_nt cdr3_aa d_call j_call v_call clone_size
TGTGCCTGGAGAACGGCAGGGTATGGCTACACCTTC CAWRTAGYGYTF . TRBJ1-2 TRBV30 .
TGTGCCAGCATCAATGAACCTAATGAAAAACTGTTTTTT CASINEPNEKLFF . TRBJ1-4 TRBV6-5 .
TGTGCCAGCAGCTTAGGACAGGGGGATAGGCTGTTTTTT CASSLGQGDRLFF TRBD1 TRBJ2-2 TRBV7-2 .
TGTGCCAGCAGCTTGGTACAGGGCGATACGCAGTATTTT CASSLVQGDTQYF . TRBJ2-3 TRBV7-2 few
TGTGCCAGCAGCTTTATCGACCAAGAGACCCAGTACTTC CASSFIDQETQYF . TRBJ2-5 TRBV7-3 .
TGTGCCAGCAGCTTAAAGGGAAACTCGGCCCCTTACTATGGCTACACCTTC CASSLKGNSAPYYGYTF . TRBJ1-2 TRBV5-4 large
TGTGCCAGTACCCCACGGGGGACTAGGGCACTACATGAGCAGTTCTTC CASTPRGTRALHEQFF TRBD2 TRBJ2-1 TRBV19 few
TGTGCCAGCAGCTCACCGACAGGGCCGAACACTGAAGCTTTCTTT CASSSPTGPNTEAFF TRBD1 TRBJ1-1 TRBV7-9 .
TGTGCCAGCTCACCACCATCCACCGTCTATGGCTACACCTTC CASSPPSTVYGYTF . TRBJ1-2 TRBV18 few
TGCGCCAGCAGCCAAGATGTGGAGCAGCCCCAGCATTTT CASSQDVEQPQHF . TRBJ1-5 TRBV4-3 .
TGTGCCAGCACCCCCCCGCGGGGGCCTCAGTACTTC CASTPPRGPQYF . TRBJ2-7 TRBV28 .
TGTGCCAGCAGCCCCCCGGCTGGCGCTAGCGGGCTGAATGAGCAGTTCTTC CASSPPAGASGLNEQFF TRBD2 TRBJ2-1 TRBV7-3 .
TGTGCCAGCAGCCCACCGGCCGCGAACACCGGGGAGCTGTTTTTT CASSPPAANTGELFF . TRBJ2-2 TRBV7-2 .
TGCAGCGTCGTTAGCGGAGAAGAGACCCAGTACTTC CSVVSGEETQYF . TRBJ2-5 TRBV29-1 .
TGTGCCAGCTCACCCTACGGGGGGACAGATACCGGGGAGCTGTTTTTT CASSPYGGTDTGELFF . TRBJ2-2 TRBV18 .
TGCAGCGTTGTTGGTGGGGACAGGGGTTTTGGAGCTTTCTTT CSVVGGDRGFGAFF TRBD1 TRBJ1-1 TRBV29-1 .
TGTGCCAGCAGCTTAGGGGGAAGCAATCAGCCCCAGCATTTT CASSLGGSNQPQHF . TRBJ1-5 TRBV13 .
TGTGCCAGCAGCTCGAGGGGATCCGGGACAGGGGGGGAGACCCAGTACTTC CASSSRGSGTGGETQYF TRBD1 TRBJ2-5 TRBV9 .
TGTGCCAGCAGCGGCGGGACAGGGGCCGTGAACACTGAAGCTTTCTTT CASSGGTGAVNTEAFF TRBD1 TRBJ1-1 TRBV5-4 .
TGTGCCAGCAGCTTAAGGGGACGGATCTCTGGGGCCAACGTCCTGACTTTC CASSLRGRISGANVLTF . TRBJ2-6 TRBV7-3 medium-sized
TGCGCCAGCAGCCTAGGTATTAGCGGGGGGAGAGGAGAGGAGCAGTACTTC CASSLGISGGRGEEQYF TRBD2 TRBJ2-7 TRBV5-1 .
TGTGCCAGTAGTATGGGAGTCTACGAGCAGTACTTC CASSMGVYEQYF . TRBJ2-7 TRBV19 .
TGTGCCTGGACCTACGGATCAACTAATGAAAAACTGTTTTTT CAWTYGSTNEKLFF . TRBJ1-4 TRBV30 .
TGCAGCGTTCCCAGGGCCCCAGGGGGCTACACCTTC CSVPRAPGGYTF . TRBJ1-2 TRBV29-1 .
TGTGCCAGCAGTCTGGGGGTCGGGCCTGGAAACACCATATATTTT CASSLGVGPGNTIYF . TRBJ1-3 TRBV27 .
TGTGCCAGTCGTGATGCCGGCTACACCGGGGAGCTGTTTTTT CASRDAGYTGELFF . TRBJ2-2 TRBV19 .
TGTGCCAGCAGCCGGACAGGGGGACCCACAGATACGCAGTATTTT CASSRTGGPTDTQYF TRBD1 TRBJ2-3 TRBV7-9 once
TGTGCCAGCAGTCCGATGTACAGAGACTACGAGCAGTACTTC CASSPMYRDYEQYF . TRBJ2-7 TRBV27 .
TGTGCCAGCAGTTACTCACAGGGGATTAACTATGGCTACACCTTC CASSYSQGINYGYTF TRBD1 TRBJ1-2 TRBV6-5 .
TGTGCCAGCAGTACAGGGGGCAAGTTCACTGAAGCTTTCTTT CASSTGGKFTEAFF TRBD1 TRBJ1-1 TRBV6-5 .
TGCGCCAGCAGCTTGAGTATTAACAATGAGCAGTTCTTC CASSLSINNEQFF . TRBJ2-1 TRBV5-1 few
TGCGCCAGCAGCTGGAACGGACAGAACAATCAGCCCCAGCATTTT CASSWNGQNNQPQHF . TRBJ1-5 TRBV5-1 .
TGTGCCAGCAGCTTGCCCCAGGGGGGCGAGCAGTACTTC CASSLPQGGEQYF . TRBJ2-7 TRBV5-4 .
TGCAGCGTTGACTCCCCCTCGGACAGGGGAAGTCTTAGCTTCGGGGGCTACACCTTC CSVDSPSDRGSLSFGGYTF TRBD1 TRBJ1-2 TRBV29-1 .
TGTGCTAGTGGTTTGGTACCTAATGCCTACGAGCAGTACTTC CASGLVPNAYEQYF . TRBJ2-7 TRBV12-5 once
TGTGCCAGTAGTATAGACACCCCGGGACTGAACACTGAAGCTTTCTTT CASSIDTPGLNTEAFF . TRBJ1-1 TRBV19 .
TGTGCCAGCAGTTACGACAGATCCTACGAGCAGTACTTC CASSYDRSYEQYF . TRBJ2-7 TRBV6-5 .
TGTGCCACCCGACAGGGAAGGCAGTACTTC CATRQGRQYF TRBD1 TRBJ2-7 TRBV2 .
TGTGCCAGCAGTCCCGGGAGTTCCAGGATAGGTGGTCAGCCCCAGCATTTT CASSPGSSRIGGQPQHF . TRBJ1-5 TRBV28 .
TGTGCCAGTAGTCCGTTGTTTGGGGGGGTAGGGGATCAGCCCCAGCATTTT CASSPLFGGVGDQPQHF . TRBJ1-5 TRBV19 medium-sized
TGTGCCAGCAGCGTCGGGACTGACAGGGCTGGAAACACCATATATTTT CASSVGTDRAGNTIYF TRBD1 TRBJ1-3 TRBV9 once
TGTGCCAGCTCACCACCCCAGGGTCTTTACGAGCAGTACTTC CASSPPQGLYEQYF . TRBJ2-7 TRBV18 .
TGTGCCAGCAGCCCCCGCCTAGGCCGGGAGCAGTTCTTC CASSPRLGREQFF . TRBJ2-1 TRBV9 .
TGTGCCAGCAGCCCCGAAAGCACTAGCGGCTCCTACAATGAGCAGTTCTTC CASSPESTSGSYNEQFF TRBD2 TRBJ2-1 TRBV9 .
TGCGCCAGCAGGGAACAGCAAGAGACCCAGTACTTC CASREQQETQYF . TRBJ2-5 TRBV5-1 .
TGCGCCAGCAGCTTGGAGAGCGGGAAGGGGGGGCTGTTCTTC CASSLESGKGGLFF . TRBJ2-1 TRBV5-1 .
TGCGCCAGCAGAGGGGACAGCTCCTACACCGGGGAGCTGTTTTTT CASRGDSSYTGELFF TRBD1 TRBJ2-2 TRBV5-1 .
TGTGCCAGCAGCTTCACTAGCGGGGGACGCACAGATACGCAGTATTTT CASSFTSGGRTDTQYF TRBD2 TRBJ2-3 TRBV7-9 .
TGTGCCAGCAGCTTAGTCGGGACAGATCCGTTCTTC CASSLVGTDPFF TRBD1 TRBJ2-1 TRBV11-2 .
TGTGCCAGCAGCCAAGATTATCAGGAAGCCTACGAGCAGTACTTC CASSQDYQEAYEQYF . TRBJ2-7 TRBV4-2 few
TGTGCCAGCAGCTTAGGCGACAGAATACAGTTCTTC CASSLGDRIQFF . TRBJ2-1 TRBV11-3 few